This TCR beta chain is from a study of T cell responses to AZD1222 COVID-19 vaccine. With V trimmed by 5 bases and J by 6 bases, 6 bases remained unmatched. This CDR3 is 16 amino acids long. The germline V gene encodes CDR1 SSHAT and CDR2 FNYEAQ (reference sequence). Assay: immunoSEQ multiplex PCR; the TCRdb copy retains only in-frame clones and omits some. The sample consists of approximately 130,000 clones, 70% to 90% of them appearing once. The sequencing here drew on peripheral blood, taken 28 days after the second AZD1222 dose. The chain is built from TRBV7-7 and TRBJ2-2; 13 bases fit TRBD2. The TCR originated in an adult who received the AZD1222 COVID-19 vaccine. CDR3 sequence reads: CASSPGLAGVPGELFF. In DNA form, the CDR3 reads TGTGCCAGCAGCCCCGGACTAGCGGGAGTGCCCGGGGAGCTGTTTTTT.